Here is one T cell receptor beta chain with its context. The CDR3 runs 14 residues. The ends lost 8 bases at V and 1 base at J; junction bases unmatched: 7. Germline CDR1 MNHEY, CDR2 SVGAGI. The sample comes from a study of blood T cell repertoires in COVID-19. The wider study: Whether acute or convalescent, the COVID-19 samples came from the United States, Italy and Spain. T cells, B-cell-depleted T cells, or PBMCs provided the cDNA or gDNA that served as material.

It was during active infection that Seattle patients were enrolled and then longitudinally followed. The authors' processing: Amplification of reference gene primers was used by the study to estimate nucleated cell counts. Measured with immunoSEQ multiplex PCR; TCRdb has only the in-frame clones, and not every one. V and J calls plus clone size are reproduced from that table; the DNA served to infer D and trimming. The table includes almost 400,000 clones, more than 75% detected once. Input material: peripheral blood. The sequence was obtained from an older woman with COVID-19, enrolled during active disease. The chain recombines TRBV6-5 with TRBJ1-1; 7 bases are a match to TRBD1. CDR3 residues: CASVLQGGNTEAFF. In DNA form, the CDR3 reads TGTGCCAGCGTCCTTCAGGGGGGGAACACTGAAGCTTTCTTT.